Sequencing of this T cell receptor (beta chain) was carried out in a study of cytomegalovirus exposure and HLA in healthy donors. 13 Jbeta primers and 60 Vbeta primers were used for the PCR. Clones were read by immunoSEQ multiplex PCR, and TCRdb kept only the in-frame ones, dropping some. The repertoire holds about 230,000 clones, around 84% seen once, with roughly 0.22% in the top ten. Deletions cut 2 bases from V and 4 bases from J, with 6 bases between. Germline CDR1 SGHDT, CDR2 YYEEEE. This CDR3 has 12 residues. A single count supports this clone. The sequenced material came from PBMCs. The sequence derives from a girl aged 2 to 10 in good health and CMV-seronegative. The chain joins TRBV5-6 to TRBJ1-1; D remains unclear. CDR3 loop: CASSFGATEAFF. CDR3 nucleotide sequence: TGTGCCAGCAGCTTCGGAGCCACTGAAGCTTTCTTT. The whole variable domain, filled in from reference TRBV5-6 and TRBJ1-1, reads DAGVTQSPTHLIKTRGQQVTLRCSPKSGHDTVSWYQQALGQGPQFIFQYYEEEERQRGNFPDRFSGHQFPNYSSELNVNALLLGDSALYLCASSFGATEAFFGQGTRLTVV.